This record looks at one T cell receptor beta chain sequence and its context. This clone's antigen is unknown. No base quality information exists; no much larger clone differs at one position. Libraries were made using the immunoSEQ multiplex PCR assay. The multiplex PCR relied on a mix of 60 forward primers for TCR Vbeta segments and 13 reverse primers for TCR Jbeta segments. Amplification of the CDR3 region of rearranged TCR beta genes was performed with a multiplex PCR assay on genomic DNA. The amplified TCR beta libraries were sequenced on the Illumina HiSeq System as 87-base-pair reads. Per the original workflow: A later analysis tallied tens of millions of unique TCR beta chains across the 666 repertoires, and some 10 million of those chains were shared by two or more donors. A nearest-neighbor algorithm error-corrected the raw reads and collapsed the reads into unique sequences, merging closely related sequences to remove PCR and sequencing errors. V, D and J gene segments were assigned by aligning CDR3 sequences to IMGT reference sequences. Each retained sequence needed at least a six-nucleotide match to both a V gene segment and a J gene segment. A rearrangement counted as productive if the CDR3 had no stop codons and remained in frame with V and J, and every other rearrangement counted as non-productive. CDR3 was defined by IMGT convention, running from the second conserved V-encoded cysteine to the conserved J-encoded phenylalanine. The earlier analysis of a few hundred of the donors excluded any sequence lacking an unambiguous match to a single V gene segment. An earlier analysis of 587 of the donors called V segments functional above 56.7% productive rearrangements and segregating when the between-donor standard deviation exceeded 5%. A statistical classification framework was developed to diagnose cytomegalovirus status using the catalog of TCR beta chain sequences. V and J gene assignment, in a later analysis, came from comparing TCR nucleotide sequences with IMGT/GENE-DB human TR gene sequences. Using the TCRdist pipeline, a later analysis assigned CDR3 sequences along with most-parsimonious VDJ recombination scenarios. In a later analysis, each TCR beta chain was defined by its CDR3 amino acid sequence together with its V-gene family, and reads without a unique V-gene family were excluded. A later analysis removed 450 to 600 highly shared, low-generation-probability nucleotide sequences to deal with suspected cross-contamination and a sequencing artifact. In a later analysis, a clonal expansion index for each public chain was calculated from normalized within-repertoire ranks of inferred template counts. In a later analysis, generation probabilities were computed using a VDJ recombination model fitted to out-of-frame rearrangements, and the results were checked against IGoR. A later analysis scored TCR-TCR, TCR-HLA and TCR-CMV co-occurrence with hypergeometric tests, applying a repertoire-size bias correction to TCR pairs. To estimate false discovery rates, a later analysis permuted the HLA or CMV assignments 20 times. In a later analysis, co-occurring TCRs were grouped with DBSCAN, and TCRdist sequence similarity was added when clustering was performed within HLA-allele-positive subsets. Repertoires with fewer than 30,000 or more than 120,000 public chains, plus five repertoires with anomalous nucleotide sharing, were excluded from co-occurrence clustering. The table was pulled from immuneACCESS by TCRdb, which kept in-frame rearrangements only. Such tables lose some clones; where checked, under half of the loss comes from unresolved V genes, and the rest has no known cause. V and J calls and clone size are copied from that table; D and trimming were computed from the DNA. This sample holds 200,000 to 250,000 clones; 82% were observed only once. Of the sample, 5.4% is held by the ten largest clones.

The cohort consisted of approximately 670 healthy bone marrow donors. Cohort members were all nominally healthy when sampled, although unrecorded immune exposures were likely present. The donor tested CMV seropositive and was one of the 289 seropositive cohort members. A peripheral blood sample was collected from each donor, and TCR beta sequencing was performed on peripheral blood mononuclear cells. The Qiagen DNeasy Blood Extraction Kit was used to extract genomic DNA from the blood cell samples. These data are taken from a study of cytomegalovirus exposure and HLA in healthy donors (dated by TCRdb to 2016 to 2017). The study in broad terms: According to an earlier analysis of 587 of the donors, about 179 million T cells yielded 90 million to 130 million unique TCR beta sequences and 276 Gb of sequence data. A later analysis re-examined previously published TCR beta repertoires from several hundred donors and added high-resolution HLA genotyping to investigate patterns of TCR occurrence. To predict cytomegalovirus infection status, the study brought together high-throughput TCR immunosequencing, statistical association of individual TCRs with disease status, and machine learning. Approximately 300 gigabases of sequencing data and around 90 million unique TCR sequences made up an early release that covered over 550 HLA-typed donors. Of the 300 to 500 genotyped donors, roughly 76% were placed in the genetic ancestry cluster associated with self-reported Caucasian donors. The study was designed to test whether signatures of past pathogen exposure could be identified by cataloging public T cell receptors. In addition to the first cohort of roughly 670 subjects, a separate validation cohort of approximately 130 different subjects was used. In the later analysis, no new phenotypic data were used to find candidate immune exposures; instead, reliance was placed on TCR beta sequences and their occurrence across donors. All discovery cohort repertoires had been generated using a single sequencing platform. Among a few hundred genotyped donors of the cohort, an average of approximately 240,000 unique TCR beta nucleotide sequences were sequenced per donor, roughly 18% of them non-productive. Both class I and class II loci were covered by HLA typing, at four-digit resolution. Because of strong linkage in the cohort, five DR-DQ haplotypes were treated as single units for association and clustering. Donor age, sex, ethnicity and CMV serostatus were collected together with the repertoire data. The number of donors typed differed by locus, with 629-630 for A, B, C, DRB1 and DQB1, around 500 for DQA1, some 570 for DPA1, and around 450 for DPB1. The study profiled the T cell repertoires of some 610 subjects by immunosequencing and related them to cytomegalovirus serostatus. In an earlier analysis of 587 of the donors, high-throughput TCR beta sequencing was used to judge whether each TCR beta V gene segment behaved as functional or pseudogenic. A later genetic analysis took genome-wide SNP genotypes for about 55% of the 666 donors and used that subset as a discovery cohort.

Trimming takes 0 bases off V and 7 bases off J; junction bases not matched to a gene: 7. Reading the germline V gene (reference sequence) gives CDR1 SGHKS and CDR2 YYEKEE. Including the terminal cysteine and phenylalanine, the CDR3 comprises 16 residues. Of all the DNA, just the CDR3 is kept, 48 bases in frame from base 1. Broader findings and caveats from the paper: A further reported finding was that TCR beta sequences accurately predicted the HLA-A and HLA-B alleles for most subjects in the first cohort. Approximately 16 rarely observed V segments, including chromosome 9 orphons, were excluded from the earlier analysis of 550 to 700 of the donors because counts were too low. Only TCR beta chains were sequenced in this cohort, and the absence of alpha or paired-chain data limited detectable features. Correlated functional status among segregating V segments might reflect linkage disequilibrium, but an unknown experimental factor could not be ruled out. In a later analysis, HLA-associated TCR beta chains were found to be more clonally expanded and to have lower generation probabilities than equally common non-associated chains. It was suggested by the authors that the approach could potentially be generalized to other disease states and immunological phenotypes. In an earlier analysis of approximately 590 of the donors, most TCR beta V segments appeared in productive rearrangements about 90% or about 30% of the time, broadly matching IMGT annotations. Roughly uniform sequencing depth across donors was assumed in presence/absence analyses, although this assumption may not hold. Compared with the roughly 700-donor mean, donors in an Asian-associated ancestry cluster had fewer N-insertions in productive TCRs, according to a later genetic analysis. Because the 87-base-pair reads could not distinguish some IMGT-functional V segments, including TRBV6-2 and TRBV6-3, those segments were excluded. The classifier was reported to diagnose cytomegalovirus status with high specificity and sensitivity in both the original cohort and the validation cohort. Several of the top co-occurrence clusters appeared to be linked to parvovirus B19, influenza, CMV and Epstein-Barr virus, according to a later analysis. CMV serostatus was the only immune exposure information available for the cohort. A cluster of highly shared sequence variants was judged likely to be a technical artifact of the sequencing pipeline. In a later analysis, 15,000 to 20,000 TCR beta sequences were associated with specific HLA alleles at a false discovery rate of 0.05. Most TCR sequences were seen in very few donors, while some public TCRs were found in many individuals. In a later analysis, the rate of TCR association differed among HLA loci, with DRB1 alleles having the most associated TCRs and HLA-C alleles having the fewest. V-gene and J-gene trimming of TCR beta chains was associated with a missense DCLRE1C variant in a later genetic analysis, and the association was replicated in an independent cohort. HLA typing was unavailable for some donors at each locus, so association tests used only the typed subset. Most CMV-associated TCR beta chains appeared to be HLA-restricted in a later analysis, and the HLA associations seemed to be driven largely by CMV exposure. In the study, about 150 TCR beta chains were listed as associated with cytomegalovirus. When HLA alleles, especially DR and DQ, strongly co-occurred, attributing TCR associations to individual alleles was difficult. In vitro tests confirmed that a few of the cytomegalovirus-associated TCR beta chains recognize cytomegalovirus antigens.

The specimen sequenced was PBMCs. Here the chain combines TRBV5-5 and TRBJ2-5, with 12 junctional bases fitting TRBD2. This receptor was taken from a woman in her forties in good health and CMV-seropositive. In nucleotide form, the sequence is TGTGCCAGCAGCTTGGGACTAGCGGGGGTCGGATGGACCCAGTACTTC. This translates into CASSLGLAGVGWTQYF.